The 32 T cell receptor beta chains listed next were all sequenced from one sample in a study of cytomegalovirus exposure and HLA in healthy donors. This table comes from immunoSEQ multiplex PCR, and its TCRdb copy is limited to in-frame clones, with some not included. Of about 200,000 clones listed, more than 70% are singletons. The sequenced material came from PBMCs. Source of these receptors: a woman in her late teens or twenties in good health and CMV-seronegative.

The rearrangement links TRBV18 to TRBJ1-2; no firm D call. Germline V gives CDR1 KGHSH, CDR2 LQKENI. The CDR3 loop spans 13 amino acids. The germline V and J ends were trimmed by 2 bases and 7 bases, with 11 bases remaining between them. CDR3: CASSPGLQLGYTF. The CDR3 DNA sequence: TGTGCCAGCTCACCAGGGCTTCAGCTTGGCTACACCTTC.

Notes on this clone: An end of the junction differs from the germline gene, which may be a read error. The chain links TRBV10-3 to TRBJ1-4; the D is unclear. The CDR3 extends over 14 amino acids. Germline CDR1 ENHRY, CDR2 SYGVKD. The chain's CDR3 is CAISQSGGNEKLFF. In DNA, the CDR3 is TGTGCCATCAGTCAGTCGGGAGGTAATGAAAAACTGTTTTTT.

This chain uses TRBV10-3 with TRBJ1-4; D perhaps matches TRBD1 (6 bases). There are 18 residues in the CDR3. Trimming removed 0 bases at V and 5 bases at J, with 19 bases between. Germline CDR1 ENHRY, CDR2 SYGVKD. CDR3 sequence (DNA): TGTGCCATCAGTGAGTCGAGGGGCTTCAGGGGAGCGAATGAAAAACTGTTTTTT. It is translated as CAISESRGFRGANEKLFF.

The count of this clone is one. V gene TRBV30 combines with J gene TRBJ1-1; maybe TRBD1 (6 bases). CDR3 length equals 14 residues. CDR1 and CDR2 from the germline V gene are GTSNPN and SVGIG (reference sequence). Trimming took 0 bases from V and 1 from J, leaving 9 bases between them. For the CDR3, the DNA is TGTGCCTGGAGTGTAGGGGGGGGGAACACTGAAGCTTTCTTT. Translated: CAWSVGGGNTEAFF.

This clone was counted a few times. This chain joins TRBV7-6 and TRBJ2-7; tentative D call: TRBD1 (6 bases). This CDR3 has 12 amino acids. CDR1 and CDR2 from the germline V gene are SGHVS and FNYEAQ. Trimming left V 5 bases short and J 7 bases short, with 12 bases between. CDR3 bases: TGTGCCAGCAGCCGAAACACAGGGGAGCAGTACTTC. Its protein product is CASSRNTGEQYF. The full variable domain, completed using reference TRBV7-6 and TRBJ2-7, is GAGVSQSPRYKVTKRGQDVALRCDPISGHVSLYWYRQALGQGPEFLTYFNYEAQQDKSGLPNDRFSAERPEGSISTLTIQRTEQRDSAMYRCASSRNTGEQYFGPGTRLTVT.

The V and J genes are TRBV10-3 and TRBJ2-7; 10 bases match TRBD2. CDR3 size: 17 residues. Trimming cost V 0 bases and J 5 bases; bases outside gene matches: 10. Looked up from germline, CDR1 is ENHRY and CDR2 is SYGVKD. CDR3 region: CAISESGKRGGLHEQYF. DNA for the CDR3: TGTGCCATCAGTGAGTCGGGGAAGCGGGGGGGCCTCCACGAGCAGTACTTC.

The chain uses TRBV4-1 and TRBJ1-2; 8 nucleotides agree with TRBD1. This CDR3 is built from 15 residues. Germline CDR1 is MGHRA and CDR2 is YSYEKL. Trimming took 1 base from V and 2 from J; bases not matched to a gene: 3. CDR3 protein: CASSQAGTGNYGYTF. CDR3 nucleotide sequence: TGCGCCAGCAGCCAAGCCGGGACAGGCAACTATGGCTACACCTTC.

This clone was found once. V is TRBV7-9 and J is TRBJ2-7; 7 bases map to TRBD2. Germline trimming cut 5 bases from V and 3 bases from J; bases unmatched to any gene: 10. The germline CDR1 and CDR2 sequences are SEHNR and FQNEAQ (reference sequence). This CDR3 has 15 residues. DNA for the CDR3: TGTGCCAGCAGCCTGACTAGCTCATCTTTCTACGAGCAGTACTTC. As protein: CASSLTSSSFYEQYF.

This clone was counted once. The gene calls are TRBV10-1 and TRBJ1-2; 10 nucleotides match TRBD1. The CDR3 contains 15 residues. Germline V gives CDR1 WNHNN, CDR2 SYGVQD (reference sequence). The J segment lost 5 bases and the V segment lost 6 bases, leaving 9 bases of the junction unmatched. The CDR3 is CASSSGQGISYGYTF. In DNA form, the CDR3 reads TGCGCCAGCAGCTCGGGACAGGGGATTTCGTATGGCTACACCTTC.

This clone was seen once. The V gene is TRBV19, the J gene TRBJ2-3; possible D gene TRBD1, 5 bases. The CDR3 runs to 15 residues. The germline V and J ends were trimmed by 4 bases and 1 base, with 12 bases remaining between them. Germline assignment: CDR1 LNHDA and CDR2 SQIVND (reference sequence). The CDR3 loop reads CASSKGRWGTDTQYF. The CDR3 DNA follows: TGTGCCAGTAGTAAGGGGCGGTGGGGCACAGATACGCAGTATTTT.

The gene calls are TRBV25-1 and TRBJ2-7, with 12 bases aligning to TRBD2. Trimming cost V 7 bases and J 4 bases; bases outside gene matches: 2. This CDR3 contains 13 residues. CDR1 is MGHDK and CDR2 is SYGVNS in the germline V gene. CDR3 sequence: CASTLAGGYEQYF. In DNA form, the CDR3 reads TGTGCCAGCACACTAGCGGGGGGATACGAGCAGTACTTC.

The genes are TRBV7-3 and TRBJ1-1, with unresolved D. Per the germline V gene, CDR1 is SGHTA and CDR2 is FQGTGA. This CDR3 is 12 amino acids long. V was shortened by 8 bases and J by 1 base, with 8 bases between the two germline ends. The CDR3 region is CASGHPNTEAFF. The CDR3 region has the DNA TGTGCCAGCGGGCACCCGAACACTGAAGCTTTCTTT.

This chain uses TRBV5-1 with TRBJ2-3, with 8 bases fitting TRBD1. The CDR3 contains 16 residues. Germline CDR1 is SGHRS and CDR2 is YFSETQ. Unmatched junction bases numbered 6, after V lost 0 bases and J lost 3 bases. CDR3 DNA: TGCGCCAGCAGCTTGGGGGCACAGGGGGGAACAGATACGCAGTATTTT. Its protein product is CASSLGAQGGTDTQYF.

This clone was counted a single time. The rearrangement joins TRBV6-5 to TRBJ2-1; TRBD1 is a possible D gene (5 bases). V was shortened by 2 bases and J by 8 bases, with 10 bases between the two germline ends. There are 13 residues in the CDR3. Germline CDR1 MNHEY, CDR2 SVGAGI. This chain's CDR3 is CASSYRQGYEQFF. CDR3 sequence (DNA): TGTGCCAGCAGTTACCGTCAGGGATATGAGCAGTTCTTC.

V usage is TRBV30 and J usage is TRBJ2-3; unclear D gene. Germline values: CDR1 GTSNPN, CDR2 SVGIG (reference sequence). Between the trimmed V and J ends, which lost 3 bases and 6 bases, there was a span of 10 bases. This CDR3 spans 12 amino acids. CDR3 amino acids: CAWSPAEDTQYF. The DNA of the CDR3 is TGTGCCTGGAGCCCCGCTGAGGATACGCAGTATTTT.

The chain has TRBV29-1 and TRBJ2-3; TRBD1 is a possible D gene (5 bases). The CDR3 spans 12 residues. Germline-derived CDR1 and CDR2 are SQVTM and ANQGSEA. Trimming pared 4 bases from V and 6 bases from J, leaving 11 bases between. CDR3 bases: TGCAGCGTTGGTCAGGGAAGGGATACGCAGTATTTT. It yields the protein CSVGQGRDTQYF.

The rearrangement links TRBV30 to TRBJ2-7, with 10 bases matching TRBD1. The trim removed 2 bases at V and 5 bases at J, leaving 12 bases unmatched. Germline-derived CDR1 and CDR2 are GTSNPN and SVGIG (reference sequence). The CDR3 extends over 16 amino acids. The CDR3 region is CAWSSPRDRGPNEQYF. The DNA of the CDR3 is TGTGCCTGGAGTTCTCCTCGAGACAGGGGGCCGAACGAGCAGTACTTC.

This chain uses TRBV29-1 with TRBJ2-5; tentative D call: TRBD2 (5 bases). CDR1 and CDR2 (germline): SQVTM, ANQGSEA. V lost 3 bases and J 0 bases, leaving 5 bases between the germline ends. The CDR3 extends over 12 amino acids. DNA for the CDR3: TGCAGCGTTGAGCGGGACCAAGAGACCCAGTACTTC. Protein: CSVERDQETQYF.

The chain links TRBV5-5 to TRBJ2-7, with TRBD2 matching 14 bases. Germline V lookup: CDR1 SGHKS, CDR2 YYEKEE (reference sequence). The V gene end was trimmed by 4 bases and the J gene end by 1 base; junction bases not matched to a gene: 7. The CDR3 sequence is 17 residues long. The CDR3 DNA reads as TGTGCCAGCAGCGCCGGGACTAGCGGGAGAAGATCCTACGAGCAGTACTTC. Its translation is CASSAGTSGRRSYEQYF.

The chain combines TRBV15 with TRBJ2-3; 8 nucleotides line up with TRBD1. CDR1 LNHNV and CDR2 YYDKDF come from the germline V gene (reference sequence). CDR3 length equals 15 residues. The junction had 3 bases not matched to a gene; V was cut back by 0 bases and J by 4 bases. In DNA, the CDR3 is TGTGCCACCAGCAGAGAGGCAGGGGGCCCAGATACGCAGTATTTT. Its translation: CATSREAGGPDTQYF.

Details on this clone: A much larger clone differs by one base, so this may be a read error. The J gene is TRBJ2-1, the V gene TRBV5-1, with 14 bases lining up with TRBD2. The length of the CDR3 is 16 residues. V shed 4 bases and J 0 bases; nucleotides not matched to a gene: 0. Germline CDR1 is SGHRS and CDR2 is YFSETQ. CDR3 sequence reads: CASSGTSGSSYNEQFF. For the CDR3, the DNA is TGCGCCAGCAGCGGGACTAGCGGGAGCTCCTACAATGAGCAGTTCTTC.

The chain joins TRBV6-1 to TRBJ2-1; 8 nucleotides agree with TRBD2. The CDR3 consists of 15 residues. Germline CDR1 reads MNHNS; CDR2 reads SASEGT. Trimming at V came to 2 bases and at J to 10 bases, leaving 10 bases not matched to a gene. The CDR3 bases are TGTGCCAGCAGTGAATTTGGGACTAGGAGATTAGAGCAGTTCTTC. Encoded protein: CASSEFGTRRLEQFF.

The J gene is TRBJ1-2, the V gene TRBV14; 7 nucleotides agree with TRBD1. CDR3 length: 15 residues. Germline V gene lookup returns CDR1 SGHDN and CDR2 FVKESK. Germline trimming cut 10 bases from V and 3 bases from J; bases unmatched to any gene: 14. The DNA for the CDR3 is TGTGCCATCTTGGATAGAGACAGGGCCTACTATGGCTACACCTTC. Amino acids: CAILDRDRAYYGYTF.

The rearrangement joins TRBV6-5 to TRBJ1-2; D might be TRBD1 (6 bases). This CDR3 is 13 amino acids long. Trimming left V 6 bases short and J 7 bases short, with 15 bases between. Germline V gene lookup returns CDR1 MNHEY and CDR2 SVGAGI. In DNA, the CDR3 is TGTGCCAGCAGAACATCCGGGACACTTGGCTACACCTTC. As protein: CASRTSGTLGYTF.

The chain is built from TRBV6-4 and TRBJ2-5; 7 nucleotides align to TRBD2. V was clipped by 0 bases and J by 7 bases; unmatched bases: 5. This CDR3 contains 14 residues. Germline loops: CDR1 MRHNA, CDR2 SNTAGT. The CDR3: CASSDSLAGGTQYF. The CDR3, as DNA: TGTGCCAGCAGTGACTCTTTAGCGGGCGGGACCCAGTACTTC.

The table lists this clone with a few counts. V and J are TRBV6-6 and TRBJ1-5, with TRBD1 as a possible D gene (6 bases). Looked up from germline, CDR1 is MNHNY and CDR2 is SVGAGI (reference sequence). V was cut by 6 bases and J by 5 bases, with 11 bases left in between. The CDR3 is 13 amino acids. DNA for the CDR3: TGTGCCAGCAGGGGGTCAGGGGATCAGCCCCAGCATTTT. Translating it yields CASRGSGDQPQHF.

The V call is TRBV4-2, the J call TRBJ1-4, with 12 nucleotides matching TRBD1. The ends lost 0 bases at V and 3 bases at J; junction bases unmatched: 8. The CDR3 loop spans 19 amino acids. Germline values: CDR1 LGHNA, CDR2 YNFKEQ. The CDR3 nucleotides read TGTGCCAGCAGCCAAGATCGGGACAGGGGGCCAGCCTCTAATGAAAAACTGTTTTTT. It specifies CASSQDRDRGPASNEKLFF.

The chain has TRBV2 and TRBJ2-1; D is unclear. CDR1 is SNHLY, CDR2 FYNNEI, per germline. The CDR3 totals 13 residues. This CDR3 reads CATQLSSYNEQFF. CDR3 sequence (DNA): TGTGCGACACAACTCTCCTCCTACAATGAGCAGTTCTTC.

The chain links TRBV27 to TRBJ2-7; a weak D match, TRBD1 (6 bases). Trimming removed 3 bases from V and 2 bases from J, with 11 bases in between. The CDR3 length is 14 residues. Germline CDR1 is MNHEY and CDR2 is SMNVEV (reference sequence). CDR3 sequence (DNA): TGTGCCAGCAGTTTCGCAGGGGCCGCCTACGAGCAGTACTTC. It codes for CASSFAGAAYEQYF.

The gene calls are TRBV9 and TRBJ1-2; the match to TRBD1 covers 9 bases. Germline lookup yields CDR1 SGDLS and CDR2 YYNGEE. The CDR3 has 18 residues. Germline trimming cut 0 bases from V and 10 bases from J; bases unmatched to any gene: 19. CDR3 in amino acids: CASSVAPGTGNKDGAYTF. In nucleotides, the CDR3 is TGTGCCAGCAGCGTAGCTCCAGGGACAGGGAATAAGGACGGGGCCTACACCTTC.

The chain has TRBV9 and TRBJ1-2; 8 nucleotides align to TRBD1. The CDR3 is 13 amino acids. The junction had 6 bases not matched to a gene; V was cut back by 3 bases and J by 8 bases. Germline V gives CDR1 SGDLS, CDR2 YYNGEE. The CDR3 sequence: CASSAQGARGYTF. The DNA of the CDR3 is TGTGCCAGCAGCGCTCAGGGGGCTCGGGGCTACACCTTC.

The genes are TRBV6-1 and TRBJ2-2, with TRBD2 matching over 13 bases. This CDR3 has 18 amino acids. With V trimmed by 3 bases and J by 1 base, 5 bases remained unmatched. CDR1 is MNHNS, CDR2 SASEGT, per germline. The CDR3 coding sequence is TGTGCCAGCAGTGACACTAGCGGGGGGGATAAGAACACCGGGGAGCTGTTTTTT. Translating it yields CASSDTSGGDKNTGELFF.